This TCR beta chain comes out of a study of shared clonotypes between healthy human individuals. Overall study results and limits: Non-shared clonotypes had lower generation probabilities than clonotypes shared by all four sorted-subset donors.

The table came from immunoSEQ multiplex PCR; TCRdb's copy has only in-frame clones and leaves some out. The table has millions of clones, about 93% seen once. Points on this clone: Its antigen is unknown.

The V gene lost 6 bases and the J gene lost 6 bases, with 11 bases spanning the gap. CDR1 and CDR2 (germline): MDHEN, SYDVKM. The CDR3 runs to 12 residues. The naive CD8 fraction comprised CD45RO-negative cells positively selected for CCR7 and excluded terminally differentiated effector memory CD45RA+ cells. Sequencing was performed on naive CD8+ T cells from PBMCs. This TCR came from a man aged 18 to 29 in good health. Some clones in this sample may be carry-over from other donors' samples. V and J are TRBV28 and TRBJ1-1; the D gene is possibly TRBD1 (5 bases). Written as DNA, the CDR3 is TGTGCCAGCAGGTCCGGGACCTCTGAAGCTTTCTTT. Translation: CASRSGTSEAFF.